This TCR beta chain appears in the sequencing data of a study of T cell repertoires in cytomegalovirus infection. A single record per CDR3 protein comes from TCRdb applying MiXCR to the reads. Found here are some 450,000 distinct CDR3 sequences, under 40% of them singletons; the top ten hold roughly 13%. In its sample, this clonotype was seen a few times. V lost 0 bases and J 6 bases, leaving 12 bases between the germline ends. This CDR3 comprises 15 residues. CDR1 is LGHNA, CDR2 YSLEER, per germline. V is TRBV4-3 and J is TRBJ1-5; D unresolved. The origin of this receptor is a human donor in good health (CMV status not recorded). Some clones in this sample may be carry-over from other donors' samples. The sample taken for sequencing was PBMCs. Here the CDR3 reads CASSQEAGVGQPQHF. The CDR3 DNA reads TGCGCCAGCAGCCAAGAGGCCGGGGTGGGTCAGCCCCAGCATTTT.